One sample yielded the 29 T cell receptor beta chains listed below, sequenced in a study of blood T cell repertoires in COVID-19. Measured with immunoSEQ multiplex PCR; TCRdb has only the in-frame clones, and not every one. This sample has approximately 170,000 clones, with about 86% found just once. The specimen was peripheral blood. All receptors derive from an elderly woman with acute or convalescent COVID-19.

This clone has at least ten counts. The genes are TRBV19 and TRBJ1-5, with D tentatively TRBD1 (5 bases). CDR3 length equals 16 residues. V was clipped by 4 bases and J by 2 bases, with 15 bases between them. CDR1 and CDR2 from the germline V gene are LNHDA and SQIVND (reference sequence). CDR3 in DNA: TGTGCCAGTAGTACCCGGGGGGGTCGGGGCAATCAGCCCCAGCATTTT. Translated, it gives CASSTRGGRGNQPQHF.

Regarding this clone: The sample holds other DNA sequences that translate to the same CDR3. The V call is TRBV28, the J call TRBJ1-1, with D possibly being TRBD1 (5 bases). This CDR3 contains 13 residues. Germline V gene lookup returns CDR1 MDHEN and CDR2 SYDVKM. V lost 6 bases and J 0 bases, leaving 8 bases between the germline ends. DNA of the CDR3: TGTGCCAGCAGGACAGCCATGAACACTGAAGCTTTCTTT. Protein sequence: CASRTAMNTEAFF.

CDR3 sequence reads: CASSEDRGKETQYF. CDR3 DNA sequence: TGTGCCAGCAGTGAAGACCGGGGAAAAGAGACCCAGTACTTC. V and J are TRBV2 and TRBJ2-5; a weak D match, TRBD2 (5 bases). Germline V CDR1 and CDR2: SNHLY, FYNNEI. Between the trimmed V and J ends, which lost 1 base and 3 bases, there was a span of 9 bases. This CDR3 is built from 14 residues.

V is TRBV4-2 and J is TRBJ2-7; TRBD2 matches 7 bases. The V gene end was trimmed by 0 bases and the J gene end by 0 bases; junction bases not matched to a gene: 2. From germline, CDR1 is LGHNA and CDR2 YNFKEQ. This CDR3 has 15 residues. The CDR3 DNA reads TGTGCCAGCAGCCAAGAGCGGGGGTTCTCCTACGAGCAGTACTTC. Amino acid sequence: CASSQERGFSYEQYF.

This sequence joins TRBV7-9 and TRBJ2-1, with 7 bases aligning to TRBD2. V lost 5 bases and J lost 7; bases outside the gene matches: 5. Germline V gene lookup returns CDR1 SEHNR and CDR2 FQNEAQ (reference sequence). The CDR3 consists of 13 residues. The CDR3: CASSPTSLNEQFF. The CDR3 DNA sequence: TGTGCCAGCAGCCCGACTAGCCTGAATGAGCAGTTCTTC.

This sequence joins TRBV10-2 and TRBJ2-4; 13 bases map to TRBD2. Germline CDR1 is WSHSY and CDR2 is SAAADI. J was trimmed by 7 bases and V by 4 bases; bases with no gene match: 4. The CDR3 runs to 15 residues. The CDR3 DNA reads TGCGCCAGCAGTGGGGGGACTAGCGGGGCGAACATTCAGTACTTC. Protein product: CASSGGTSGANIQYF.

The V gene is TRBV13, the J gene TRBJ1-1; maybe TRBD1 (5 bases). This CDR3 has 14 residues. The germline gives CDR1 PRHDT, CDR2 FYEKMQ (reference sequence). Trimming took 1 base from V and 5 from J, leaving 11 bases between them. CDR3 sequence: CASSLAQGYTEAFF. CDR3 sequence (DNA): TGTGCCAGCAGCTTAGCTCAGGGATATACTGAAGCTTTCTTT.

Concerning this clone: The same CDR3 arises from other DNA sequences in this sample as well. This chain joins TRBV5-6 and TRBJ2-7; D gene ambiguous. V dropped 3 bases and J dropped 4 bases, with 5 bases sitting between them. Germline V gives CDR1 SGHDT, CDR2 YYEEEE. The CDR3 covers 11 residues. The DNA of the CDR3 is TGTGCCAGCAGCTCAATTTACGAGCAGTACTTC. It encodes CASSSIYEQYF. The whole variable domain, remainder taken from reference TRBV5-6 and TRBJ2-7, is DAGVTQSPTHLIKTRGQQVTLRCSPKSGHDTVSWYQQALGQGPQFIFQYYEEEERQRGNFPDRFSGHQFPNYSSELNVNALLLGDSALYLCASSSIYEQYFGPGTRLTVT.

This clone has a single count. This CDR3 is also generated by other DNA sequences in the sample. V usage is TRBV6-2 or TRBV6-3 and J usage is TRBJ2-1; 13 nucleotides match TRBD2. The CDR3 loop spans 17 amino acids. Germline assignment: CDR1 MNHEY and CDR2 SVGEGT. With V trimmed by 4 bases and J by 7 bases, 10 bases remained unmatched. For the CDR3, the DNA is TGTGCCAGCAGTTCTGCCGGGACTAGCGGGAACTGGAATGAGCAGTTCTTC. It yields the protein CASSSAGTSGNWNEQFF.

The J gene is TRBJ2-5, the V gene TRBV5-4; 13 nucleotides line up with TRBD2. This CDR3 region has 15 residues. The trim removed 3 bases at V and 4 bases at J, leaving 3 bases unmatched. Per the germline V gene, CDR1 is SGHNT and CDR2 is YYREEE (reference sequence). In DNA, the CDR3 is TGTGCCAGCAGCTGGACTAGCGGGAGCGGAGAGACCCAGTACTTC. As protein: CASSWTSGSGETQYF.

The V and J genes are TRBV19 and TRBJ1-1; D remains ambiguous. Between the trimmed V and J ends, which lost 1 base and 4 bases, there was a span of 13 bases. The germline gives CDR1 LNHDA, CDR2 SQIVND (reference sequence). The CDR3 contains 15 residues. The CDR3 DNA follows: TGTGCCAGTAGTATAGGGTACAATGTTCTCACTGAAGCTTTCTTT. This gives the protein CASSIGYNVLTEAFF.

This chain joins TRBV9 and TRBJ1-3; perhaps TRBD1 as D (5 bases). Trimming removed 0 bases from V and 0 bases from J, with 13 bases in between. From germline, CDR1 is SGDLS and CDR2 YYNGEE. The CDR3 sequence is 17 residues long. The CDR3 spells CASSVEGTGYSGNTIYF. The CDR3 DNA reads as TGTGCCAGCAGCGTAGAGGGAACAGGATACTCTGGAAACACCATATATTTT.

The rearrangement joins TRBV15 to TRBJ1-2; D remains ambiguous. This CDR3 is 12 amino acids long. V gave up 5 bases and J gave up 3 bases, with 7 bases separating them. Germline V gene data show CDR1 as LNHNV and CDR2 as YYDKDF (reference sequence). CDR3 residues: CATSFSDYGYTF. The CDR3 DNA sequence: TGTGCCACCAGCTTCTCGGACTATGGCTACACCTTC.

This chain links TRBV7-2 with TRBJ1-1, with D possibly TRBD1 on 5 matching bases. V lost 6 bases to trimming and J lost 1 base, with 21 bases between them. CDR3 length equals 17 residues. CDR1 and CDR2 from the germline V gene are SGHTA and FQGNSA. The CDR3 loop is CASRRRFQGAGNTEAFF. For the CDR3, the DNA is TGTGCCAGCAGACGAAGATTCCAAGGGGCAGGGAACACTGAAGCTTTCTTT.

The chain combines TRBV28 with TRBJ1-5, with 7 nucleotides matching TRBD1. The CDR3 runs to 20 residues. Unmatched junction bases numbered 18, after V lost 2 bases and J lost 2 bases. Germline V CDR1 and CDR2: MDHEN, SYDVKM. In DNA, the CDR3 is TGTGCCAGCAGTTTAGGTTGGAGTGGGGCAGGGGGGTTAGGCAATCAGCCCCAGCATTTT. It codes for CASSLGWSGAGGLGNQPQHF.

On this clone: The sample contains more than one DNA sequence encoding this CDR3. This rearrangement joins TRBV11-3 to TRBJ2-5; 8 bases agree with TRBD2. The CDR3 is made up of 13 amino acids. The J segment lost 5 bases and the V segment lost 5 bases, leaving 4 bases of the junction unmatched. Per germline, CDR1 SGHNT and CDR2 YENEEA. The CDR3 bases are TGTGCCAGCAGCCCCGGACTAGCTGAGACCCAGTACTTC. Its translation is CASSPGLAETQYF.

This chain links TRBV2 with TRBJ1-5; D is ambiguous. This CDR3 is built from 15 residues. The V gene lost 4 bases and the J gene lost 7 bases, with 17 bases spanning the gap. Germline V lookup: CDR1 SNHLY, CDR2 FYNNEI. CDR3 nucleotide sequence: TGTGCCAGCAGTGGGCTCGGTGCGGGCAGCCAGCCCCAGCATTTT. It specifies CASSGLGAGSQPQHF.

CDR3 sequence reads: CASSPTGISSPLHF. The CDR3 DNA reads as TGTGCCAGCAGCCCGACAGGGATTTCTTCACCCCTCCACTTT. The V gene is TRBV9, the J gene TRBJ1-6; 7 bases line up with TRBD1. The junction had 7 bases not matched to a gene; V was cut back by 4 bases and J by 9 bases. CDR3 size: 14 residues. Germline V gene lookup returns CDR1 SGDLS and CDR2 YYNGEE.

The V gene is TRBV20-1, the J gene TRBJ2-5, with TRBD1 matching over 9 bases. The trim removed 3 bases at V and 5 bases at J, leaving 13 bases unmatched. Germline values: CDR1 DFQATT, CDR2 SNEGSKA (reference sequence). The CDR3 is 16 amino acids. The CDR3 bases are TGCAGTGCTAGTTTGGGAACAGGGGGCCGTCGGGAGACCCAGTACTTC. It yields the protein CSASLGTGGRRETQYF.

The gene calls are TRBV29-1 and TRBJ2-1, with 9 bases that match TRBD2. Germline V gives CDR1 SQVTM, CDR2 ANQGSEA. CDR3 length: 16 residues. V shed 1 base, J shed 4 bases, and the junction held 8 bases outside the gene matches. CDR3 residues: CSVEGERLAAYNEQFF. The CDR3 nucleotides read TGCAGCGTTGAAGGGGAGCGACTAGCGGCTTACAATGAGCAGTTCTTC.

This chain joins TRBV12-3 or TRBV12-4 and TRBJ1-2, with 9 bases identical to TRBD1. The CDR3 covers 13 residues. V lost 6 bases to trimming and J lost 8 bases; unmatched junction nucleotides: 7. The CDR3 reads CASSAGTGNGYTF. In DNA, the CDR3 is TGTGCCAGCAGCGCCGGGACAGGGAACGGCTACACCTTC.

In regard to this clone: The same CDR3 can be traced to other DNA sequences in this sample. This sequence joins TRBV2 and TRBJ2-5; 11 nucleotides line up with TRBD1. Per germline, CDR1 SNHLY and CDR2 FYNNEI. The CDR3 sequence is 13 residues long. The V segment lost 7 bases and the J segment 4 bases; nucleotides outside the gene matches: 2. The CDR3 sequence: CASTGTGGETQYF. The CDR3 DNA is TGTGCCAGCACTGGGACAGGGGGAGAGACCCAGTACTTC.

This chain connects TRBV7-9 to TRBJ1-2, with 9 bases that match TRBD1. Germline CDR1 reads SEHNR; CDR2 reads FQNEAQ (reference sequence). V was pared by 0 bases and J by 8 bases, with 7 bases of the junction left unmatched. The CDR3 runs 15 residues. In DNA, the CDR3 is TGTGCCAGCAGCTTAGCTTCCACAGGGGGCAAAGGCTACACCTTC. Encoded protein: CASSLASTGGKGYTF.

J is TRBJ2-1 and V is TRBV28; TRBD2 matches 12 bases. This CDR3 is 16 amino acids long. Germline lookup yields CDR1 MDHEN and CDR2 SYDVKM. V lost 6 bases and J lost 3; bases outside the gene matches: 6. DNA of the CDR3: TGTGCCAGCAGCGCACTGACTAGCGGGAGCTACAATGAGCAGTTCTTC. Translation gives CASSALTSGSYNEQFF.

The chain uses TRBV19 and TRBJ1-5; TRBD1 matches at 7 bases. The germline gives CDR1 LNHDA, CDR2 SQIVND (reference sequence). The V gene end was trimmed by 6 bases and the J gene end by 2 bases; junction bases not matched to a gene: 1. The CDR3 contains 13 residues. CDR3: CASRGQGNQPQHF. CDR3 sequence (DNA): TGTGCCAGTAGAGGACAGGGCAATCAGCCCCAGCATTTT. The entire variable domain, with the rest obtained from reference TRBV19 and TRBJ1-5, is as follows: DGGITQSPKYLFRKEGQNVTLSCEQNLNHDAMYWYRQDPGQGLRLIYYSQIVNDFQKGDIAEGYSVSREKKESFPLTVTSAQKNPTAFYLCASRGQGNQPQHFGDGTRLSIL.

The chain's CDR3 is CASSFWATSGSSDTQYF. CDR3 nucleotides: TGTGCCAGCAGTTTCTGGGCAACTAGCGGGAGTTCAGATACGCAGTATTTT. The gene calls are TRBV27 and TRBJ2-3, with 11 positions matching TRBD2. Trimming removed 3 bases from V and 4 bases from J; junction bases left unmatched: 9. The CDR3 totals 17 residues. The germline CDR1 and CDR2 sequences are MNHEY and SMNVEV (reference sequence).

This clone occurred once. The genes are TRBV7-2 and TRBJ2-3, with D possibly being TRBD2 (7 bases). The CDR3 extends over 15 amino acids. In germline, CDR1 is SGHTA, CDR2 FQGNSA. V gave up 7 bases and J gave up 0 bases, with 14 bases separating them. In DNA form, the CDR3 reads TGTGCCAGCAACAGCGGGGACACAAGCACAGATACGCAGTATTTT. It codes for CASNSGDTSTDTQYF.

The chain is built from TRBV27 and TRBJ1-1; TRBD1 aligns across 8 bases. The J segment lost 5 bases and the V segment lost 2 bases, leaving 10 bases of the junction unmatched. The CDR3 spans 16 residues. Germline CDR1 reads MNHEY; CDR2 reads SMNVEV (reference sequence). The CDR3 loop reads CASSLGPGGARTEAFF. CDR3 in DNA: TGTGCCAGCAGTTTAGGGCCAGGGGGCGCGAGGACTGAAGCTTTCTTT.

The rearrangement joins TRBV28 to TRBJ2-7; maybe TRBD2 (5 bases). This CDR3 spans 15 amino acids. Between the trimmed V and J ends, which lost 3 bases and 7 bases, there was a span of 19 bases. Per the germline V gene, CDR1 is MDHEN and CDR2 is SYDVKM. The CDR3 spells CASSFFRYGSGEQYF. In DNA form, the CDR3 reads TGTGCCAGCAGTTTCTTCAGGTATGGTTCGGGGGAGCAGTACTTC.